This is a list of T cell receptor beta chains from one sample in a study of PD-1 blockade in mismatch repair-deficient tumors. Using immunoSEQ multiplex PCR, the repertoire was profiled, and TCRdb retains in-frame clones only, with some absent. The repertoire holds approximately 17,000 clones, with under 90% as singletons. The sample in question was PBMCs, obtained roughly 23 weeks after starting pembrolizumab. Receptors were obtained from an adult with mismatch repair-deficient cancer. The CDR3 runs from the conserved cysteine through the conserved F or W. Fields, in order: J gene, clone size, D gene, V gene, CDR3 protein, CDR3 DNA. The D gene is left open where the match is weak. Where a row states a size, it is once, few, many or the class of an expanded clone; other rows omit it.

j_call: TRBJ1-6; clone_size: NA; d_call: NA; v_call: TRBV7-2; cdr3_aa: CASSLDRIGFGLHF; cdr3_nt: TGTGCCAGCAGCTTAGACAGGATTGGGTTCGGTCTCCACTTT
j_call: TRBJ2-1; clone_size: NA; d_call: TRBD2; v_call: TRBV23-1; cdr3_aa: CASRAGGSYNEQFF; cdr3_nt: TGCGCCAGCAGGGCGGGAGGTTCCTACAATGAGCAGTTCTTC
j_call: TRBJ2-7; clone_size: few; d_call: NA; v_call: TRBV7-9; cdr3_aa: CASSLVQGHEQYF; cdr3_nt: TGTGCCAGCAGCTTAGTACAGGGTCACGAGCAGTACTTC
j_call: TRBJ1-1; clone_size: NA; d_call: NA; v_call: TRBV20-1; cdr3_aa: CSVHRNTEAFF; cdr3_nt: TGCAGTGTCCACAGGAACACTGAAGCTTTCTTT
j_call: TRBJ2-7; clone_size: NA; d_call: NA; v_call: TRBV6-5; cdr3_aa: CASSYSIGQGRYEQYF; cdr3_nt: TGTGCCAGCAGTTACTCGATAGGTCAGGGTAGATACGAGCAGTACTTC
j_call: TRBJ1-5; clone_size: NA; d_call: NA; v_call: TRBV9; cdr3_aa: CASSPDTPNQPQHF; cdr3_nt: TGTGCCAGCAGCCCCGACACGCCCAATCAGCCCCAGCATTTT
j_call: TRBJ2-1; clone_size: NA; d_call: TRBD2; v_call: TRBV13; cdr3_aa: CASSPRLALGNEQFF; cdr3_nt: TGTGCCAGCAGCCCTAGACTAGCCTTGGGCAATGAGCAGTTCTTC
j_call: TRBJ2-7; clone_size: few; d_call: TRBD1; v_call: TRBV5-1; cdr3_aa: CASSFEQGVYEQYF; cdr3_nt: TGCGCCAGCAGCTTTGAACAGGGGGTGTACGAGCAGTACTTC
j_call: TRBJ2-2; clone_size: NA; d_call: NA; v_call: TRBV5-1; cdr3_aa: CASSLTSTGELFF; cdr3_nt: TGCGCCAGCAGCTTGACGAGTACCGGGGAGCTGTTTTTT
j_call: TRBJ2-1; clone_size: NA; d_call: TRBD2; v_call: TRBV29-1; cdr3_aa: CSVEGGGSPYNEQFF; cdr3_nt: TGCAGCGTTGAGGGCGGCGGGAGTCCCTACAATGAGCAGTTCTTC
j_call: TRBJ1-5; clone_size: NA; d_call: NA; v_call: TRBV7-2; cdr3_aa: CASSIQGLGNQPQHF; cdr3_nt: TGTGCCAGCAGCATCCAGGGTTTGGGCAATCAGCCCCAGCATTTT
j_call: TRBJ2-1; clone_size: NA; d_call: TRBD2; v_call: TRBV27; cdr3_aa: CASSPLAVHYEQFF; cdr3_nt: TGTGCCAGCAGTCCGCTAGCGGTACATTATGAGCAGTTCTTC
j_call: TRBJ1-5; clone_size: NA; d_call: TRBD1; v_call: TRBV6-5; cdr3_aa: CASSTQGANQPQHF; cdr3_nt: TGTGCCAGCAGTACACAGGGGGCGAATCAGCCCCAGCATTTT
j_call: TRBJ2-3; clone_size: NA; d_call: TRBD2; v_call: TRBV5-4; cdr3_aa: CASSPDGRPDTQYF; cdr3_nt: TGTGCCAGCAGCCCTGACGGGAGGCCAGATACGCAGTATTTT
j_call: TRBJ1-5; clone_size: NA; d_call: NA; v_call: TRBV28; cdr3_aa: CASSLEGYGSQPQHF; cdr3_nt: TGTGCCAGCAGTTTAGAGGGATATGGGAGTCAGCCCCAGCATTTT
j_call: TRBJ1-3; clone_size: NA; d_call: NA; v_call: TRBV2; cdr3_aa: CASSEDGSSGNTIYF; cdr3_nt: TGTGCCAGCAGTGAAGACGGGAGCTCTGGAAACACCATATATTTT
j_call: TRBJ2-1; clone_size: once; d_call: NA; v_call: TRBV7-9; cdr3_aa: CASSPPRGLGVDEQFF; cdr3_nt: TGTGCCAGCAGCCCGCCCCGGGGACTGGGGGTCGATGAGCAGTTCTTC
j_call: TRBJ2-1; clone_size: NA; d_call: TRBD1; v_call: TRBV28; cdr3_aa: CAIQGAMEQFF; cdr3_nt: TGTGCCATTCAGGGGGCGATGGAGCAGTTCTTC
j_call: TRBJ1-1; clone_size: NA; d_call: TRBD1; v_call: TRBV9; cdr3_aa: CASRQGLNTEAFF; cdr3_nt: TGTGCCAGCCGACAGGGGTTGAACACTGAAGCTTTCTTT
j_call: TRBJ2-3; clone_size: NA; d_call: NA; v_call: TRBV18; cdr3_aa: CASSPQGGSTDTQYF; cdr3_nt: TGTGCCAGCTCACCGCAGGGTGGTAGTACAGATACGCAGTATTTT
j_call: TRBJ1-4; clone_size: NA; d_call: TRBD1; v_call: TRBV7-8; cdr3_aa: CASSRVWETGISRANEKLFF; cdr3_nt: TGTGCCAGCAGCCGGGTTTGGGAGACAGGGATATCCAGGGCTAATGAAAAACTGTTTTTT
j_call: TRBJ2-6; clone_size: NA; d_call: NA; v_call: TRBV9; cdr3_aa: CASSVGSTGANVLTF; cdr3_nt: TGTGCCAGCAGCGTAGGTAGTACTGGGGCCAACGTCCTGACTTTC
j_call: TRBJ1-2; clone_size: once; d_call: TRBD1; v_call: TRBV10-3; cdr3_aa: CATDGTGRGGYTF; cdr3_nt: TGTGCCACCGACGGGACAGGGAGGGGTGGCTACACCTTC